These T cell receptor beta chains were read from a single sample in a study of T cells in Graves' hyperthyroidism and ophthalmopathy. One entry per CDR3 protein, called by TCRdb with MiXCR from the multiplex PCR reads. The sample holds approximately 400,000 distinct CDR3 sequences, about 15% seen once. The source material was blood. Receptor source: a woman aged 18-29 years with Graves' hyperthyroidism. Each CDR3 is given without its conserved first and last residue. Fields, in order: V gene, J gene, CDR3 protein.

v_gene: TRBV2
j_gene: TRBJ2-5
CDR3aa: AWRAGRETQY

v_gene: TRBV10-1
j_gene: TRBJ2-7
CDR3aa: AIKVGLAGGHEQY

v_gene: TRBV24-1
j_gene: TRBJ2-1
CDR3aa: ATSDTGLGGEQF

v_gene: TRBV5-4
j_gene: TRBJ2-6
CDR3aa: ASSRGQGARGANVLT

v_gene: TRBV11-2
j_gene: TRBJ1-2
CDR3aa: ASSLGGDPAGYT

v_gene: TRBV3-1
j_gene: TRBJ2-1
CDR3aa: ASSLSLAGRYNEQF

v_gene: TRBV24-1
j_gene: TRBJ2-7
CDR3aa: ATSRKQNHEQY

v_gene: TRBV11-3
j_gene: TRBJ2-2
CDR3aa: ASSLGLADTGELF

v_gene: TRBV27
j_gene: TRBJ1-4
CDR3aa: ASSNRGRHANEKLF

v_gene: TRBV5-1
j_gene: TRBJ1-5
CDR3aa: ASSLEPGQPQH

v_gene: TRBV5-6
j_gene: TRBJ2-5
CDR3aa: ASSLQPGQGRETQY

v_gene: TRBV2
j_gene: TRBJ1-6
CDR3aa: ASSERSYNSPLH

v_gene: TRBV2
j_gene: TRBJ1-6
CDR3aa: ASSEATSSYNSPLH

v_gene: TRBV28
j_gene: TRBJ1-4
CDR3aa: ASSLTGSRNEKLF

v_gene: TRBV6-2/TRBV6-3
j_gene: TRBJ1-4
CDR3aa: ASTRRPATNEKLF